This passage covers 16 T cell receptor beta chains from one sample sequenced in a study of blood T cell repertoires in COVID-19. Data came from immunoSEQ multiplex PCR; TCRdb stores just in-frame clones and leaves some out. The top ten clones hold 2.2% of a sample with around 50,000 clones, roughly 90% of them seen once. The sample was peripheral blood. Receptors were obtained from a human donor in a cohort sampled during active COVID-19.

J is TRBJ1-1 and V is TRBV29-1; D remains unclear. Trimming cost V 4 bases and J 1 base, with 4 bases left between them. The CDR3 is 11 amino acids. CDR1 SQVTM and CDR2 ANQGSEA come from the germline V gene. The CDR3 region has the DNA TGCAGCGTTGGGGCGAACACTGAAGCTTTCTTT. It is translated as CSVGANTEAFF.

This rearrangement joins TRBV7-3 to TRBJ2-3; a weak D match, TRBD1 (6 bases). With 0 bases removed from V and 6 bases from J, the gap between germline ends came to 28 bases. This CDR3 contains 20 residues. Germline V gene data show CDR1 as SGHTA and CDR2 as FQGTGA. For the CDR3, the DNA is TGTGCCAGCAGCTTAACGGGGGCAGCCCGAAAACCTCTCCGGCACGATACGCAGTATTTT. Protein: CASSLTGAARKPLRHDTQYF.

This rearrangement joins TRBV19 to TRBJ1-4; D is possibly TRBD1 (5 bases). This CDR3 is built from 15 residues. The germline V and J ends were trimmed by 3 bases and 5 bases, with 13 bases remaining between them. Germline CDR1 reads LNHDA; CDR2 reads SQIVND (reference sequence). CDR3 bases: TGTGCCAGTAGTATGGTGCCAGGGCAGAATGAAAAACTGTTTTTT. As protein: CASSMVPGQNEKLFF.

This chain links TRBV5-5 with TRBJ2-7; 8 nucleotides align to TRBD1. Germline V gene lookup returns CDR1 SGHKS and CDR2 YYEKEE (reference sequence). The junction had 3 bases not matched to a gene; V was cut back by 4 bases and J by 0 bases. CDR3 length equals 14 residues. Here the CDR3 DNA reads TGTGCCAGCAGCGGGGGACAGGCCTCCTACGAGCAGTACTTC. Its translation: CASSGGQASYEQYF.

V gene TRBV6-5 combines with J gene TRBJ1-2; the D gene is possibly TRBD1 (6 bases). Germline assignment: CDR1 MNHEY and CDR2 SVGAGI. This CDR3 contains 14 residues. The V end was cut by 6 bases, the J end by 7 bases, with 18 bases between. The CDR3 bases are TGTGCCAGCAGATGGGCAGGGGACGTTGGTGGCTACACCTTC. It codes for CASRWAGDVGGYTF.

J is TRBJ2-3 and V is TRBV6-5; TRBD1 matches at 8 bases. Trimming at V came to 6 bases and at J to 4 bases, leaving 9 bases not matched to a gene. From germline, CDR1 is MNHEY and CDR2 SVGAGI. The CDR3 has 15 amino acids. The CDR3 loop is CASRNPWTGSDTQYF. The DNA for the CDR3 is TGTGCCAGCAGGAACCCCTGGACAGGGTCAGATACGCAGTATTTT.

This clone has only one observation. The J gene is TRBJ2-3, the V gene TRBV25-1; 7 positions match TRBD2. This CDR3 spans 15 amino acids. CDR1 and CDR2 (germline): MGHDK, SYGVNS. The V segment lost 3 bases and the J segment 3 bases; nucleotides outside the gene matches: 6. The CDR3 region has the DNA TGTGCCAGCAGTGATTGGGGGGGGGAGACAGATACGCAGTATTTT. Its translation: CASSDWGGETDTQYF.

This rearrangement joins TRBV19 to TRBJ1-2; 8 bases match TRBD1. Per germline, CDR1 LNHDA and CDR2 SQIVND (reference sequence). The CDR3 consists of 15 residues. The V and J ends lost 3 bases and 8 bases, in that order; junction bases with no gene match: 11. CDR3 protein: CASSITDRVLKGYTF. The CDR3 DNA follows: TGTGCCAGTAGTATTACGGACAGGGTATTAAAGGGCTACACCTTC.

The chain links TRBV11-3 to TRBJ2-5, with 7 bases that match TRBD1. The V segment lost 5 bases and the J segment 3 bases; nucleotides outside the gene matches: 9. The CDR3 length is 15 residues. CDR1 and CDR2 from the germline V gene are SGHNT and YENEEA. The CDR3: CASSTGQKYEETQYF. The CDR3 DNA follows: TGTGCCAGCAGCACGGGACAGAAGTACGAAGAGACCCAGTACTTC.

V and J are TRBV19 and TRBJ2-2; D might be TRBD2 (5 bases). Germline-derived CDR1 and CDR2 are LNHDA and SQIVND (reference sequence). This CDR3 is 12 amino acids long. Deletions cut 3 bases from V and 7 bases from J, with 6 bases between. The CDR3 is CASSIRDGELFF. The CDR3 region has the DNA TGTGCCAGTAGTATTCGGGACGGGGAGCTGTTTTTT.

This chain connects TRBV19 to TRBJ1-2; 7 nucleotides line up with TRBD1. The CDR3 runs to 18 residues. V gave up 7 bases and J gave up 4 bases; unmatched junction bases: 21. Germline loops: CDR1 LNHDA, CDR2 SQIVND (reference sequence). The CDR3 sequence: CASTPRPGAGGFRYGYTF. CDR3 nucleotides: TGTGCCAGTACCCCCCGCCCCGGTGCAGGGGGGTTTCGCTATGGCTACACCTTC.

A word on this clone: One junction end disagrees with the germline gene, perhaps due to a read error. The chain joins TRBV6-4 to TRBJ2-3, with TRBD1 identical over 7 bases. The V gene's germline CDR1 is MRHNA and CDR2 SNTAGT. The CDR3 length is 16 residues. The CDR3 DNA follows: TGTGCCAGCAGGGCAGGAGACAGGGAAACCGGGAACCTCGGGGATTTT. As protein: CASRAGDRETGNLGDF.

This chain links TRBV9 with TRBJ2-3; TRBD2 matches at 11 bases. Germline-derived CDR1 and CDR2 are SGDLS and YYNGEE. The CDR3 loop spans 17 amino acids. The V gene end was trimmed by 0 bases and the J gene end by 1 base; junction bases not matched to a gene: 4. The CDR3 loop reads CASSVGLAGGRTDTQYF. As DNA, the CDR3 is TGTGCCAGCAGCGTAGGTCTAGCGGGGGGCCGCACAGATACGCAGTATTTT.

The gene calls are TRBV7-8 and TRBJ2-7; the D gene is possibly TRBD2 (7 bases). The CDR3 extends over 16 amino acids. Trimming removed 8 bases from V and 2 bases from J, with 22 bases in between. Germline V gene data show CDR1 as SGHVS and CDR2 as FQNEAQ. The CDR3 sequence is CASRLNQGRGPYEQYF. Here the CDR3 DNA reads TGTGCCAGCCGACTTAATCAGGGGAGGGGTCCCTACGAGCAGTACTTC. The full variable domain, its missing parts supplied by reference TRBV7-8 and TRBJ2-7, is GAGVSQSPRYKVAKRGQDVALRCDPISGHVSLFWYQQALGQGPEFLTYFQNEAQLDKSGLPSDRFFAERPEGSVSTLKIQRTQQEDSAVYLCASRLNQGRGPYEQYFGPGTRLTVT.

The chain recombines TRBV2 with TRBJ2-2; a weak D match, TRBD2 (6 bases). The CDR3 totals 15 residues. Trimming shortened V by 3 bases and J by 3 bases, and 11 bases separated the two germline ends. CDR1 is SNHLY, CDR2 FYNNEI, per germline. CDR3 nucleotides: TGTGCCAGCAGTGACCGGGGCGGGGACACCGGGGAGCTGTTTTTT. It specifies CASSDRGGDTGELFF. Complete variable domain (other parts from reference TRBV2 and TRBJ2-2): EPEVTQTPSHQVTQMGQEVILRCVPISNHLYFYWYRQILGQKVEFLVSFYNNEISEKSEIFDDQFSVERPDGSNFTLKIRSTKLEDSAMYFCASSDRGGDTGELFFGEGSRLTVL.

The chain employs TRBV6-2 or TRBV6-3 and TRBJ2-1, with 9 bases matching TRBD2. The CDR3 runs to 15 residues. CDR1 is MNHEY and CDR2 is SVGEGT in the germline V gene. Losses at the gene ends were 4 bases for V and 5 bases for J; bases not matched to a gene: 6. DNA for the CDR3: TGTGCCAGCAGTTGGAGGCTAGCGGGAAACAATGAGCAGTTCTTC. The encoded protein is CASSWRLAGNNEQFF.